The entry below describes one TCR beta chain. The data were obtained in a study of memory CD4+ T cells and cytomegalovirus serostatus. Background on the study: Healthy Belgian adult donors included under ten CMV-positive and 24 CMV-negative people.

Sequenced by immunoSEQ multiplex PCR; TCRdb stores in-frame clones only, minus some. The sample has 61,000 or so clones, roughly 75% seen once. The sort gate was single viable CD3+CD4+CD8-CD45RO+ cells for memory CD4+ T cells. The V gene's germline CDR1 is SGHNT and CDR2 YYREEE (reference sequence). This CDR3 comprises 14 residues. Losses at the gene ends were 1 base for V and 4 bases for J; bases not matched to a gene: 1. This rearrangement joins TRBV5-4 to TRBJ2-5; TRBD2 aligns across 10 bases. The TCR was taken from an adult in good health and CMV-seronegative. Some clones in this sample may be carry-over from other donors' samples. What was sequenced was memory CD4+ T cells from blood. CDR3 DNA: TGTGCCAGCAGCTTGAAGCGGGAGGGAGAGACCCAGTACTTC. Its protein product is CASSLKREGETQYF.